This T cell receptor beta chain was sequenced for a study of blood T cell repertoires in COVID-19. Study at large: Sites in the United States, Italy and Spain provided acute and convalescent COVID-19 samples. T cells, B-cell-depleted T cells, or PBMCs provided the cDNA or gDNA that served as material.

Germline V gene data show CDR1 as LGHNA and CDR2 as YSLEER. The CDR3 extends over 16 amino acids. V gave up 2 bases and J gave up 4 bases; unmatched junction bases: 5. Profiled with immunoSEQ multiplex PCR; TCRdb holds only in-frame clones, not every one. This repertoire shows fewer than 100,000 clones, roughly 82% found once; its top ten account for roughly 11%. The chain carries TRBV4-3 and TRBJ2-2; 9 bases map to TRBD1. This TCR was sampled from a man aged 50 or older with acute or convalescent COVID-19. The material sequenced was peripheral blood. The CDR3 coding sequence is TGCGCCAGCAGCCAACACAGGGGGCTGGGCACCGGGGAGCTGTTTTTT. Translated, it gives CASSQHRGLGTGELFF.